The entry that follows covers one TCR beta chain sequence. The target of this receptor is not known. Per-base qualities were not stored, and no clone one base away is much larger. CDR1 MNHEY and CDR2 SMNVEV were looked up in the germline V gene (reference sequence). V and J lose 2 bases and 2 bases, and a span of 1 base separates them. Taken from cysteine to phenylalanine, the CDR3 has 13 residues. Of all the DNA, just the CDR3 is kept, 39 bases in frame from base 1. These data come from a study of radiation and T cells in renal cell carcinoma (dated by TCRdb to the early 2020s). At the level of the whole study: Samples were obtained from a clinical trial, in which 15 Gy stereotactic body radiation therapy was delivered to primary renal cell carcinomas and nephrectomy was performed 4 weeks later. A total of 53 samples underwent TCR beta sequencing, made up of approximately 26 tumors and around 27 peripheral blood samples. In the 53 samples combined, 4,016,671 unique CDR3 nucleotide sequences were found, encoding 2.5 million to 3 million unique CDR3 amino acid sequences.

The time point tag for this specimen amounts to: blood 2 weeks post-SBRT. The treatment or condition label corresponds to: 15 Gy SBRT to primary tumor, nephrectomy 4 weeks later. To track tumor-enriched clonotypes, serial peripheral blood was sampled from radiation-treated patients at baseline and at 2 weeks and 4 weeks after SBRT. Renal cell carcinoma with clear cell pathology was present in all patients. Genomic DNA for TCR sequencing was prepared using the QIAamp DNA Blood Mini Kit (Qiagen). Samples were included in the analyses only if all quality control checks were passed. General study outcomes and caveats: Blood repertoire dynamics were not followed beyond 4 weeks after treatment. Because pretreatment tumor biopsies were not available, the baseline intratumoral presence of clonotypes could not be determined. Top tumor clonotypes rose in blood from baseline to 2 weeks post-radiation, then contracted by 4 weeks, suggesting transient expansion of tumor-resident clones. Because the trial had a single-armed design, the trial could not examine how radiation dose or scheduling affected the TCR repertoire.

Following the manufacturer's recommendations, the immunoSEQ kit was used to generate TCR beta libraries from genomic DNA. To prepare the libraries, a first multiplex PCR with proprietary primers was run, followed by a second PCR that added unique barcodes, and a bead cleanup was done after each round. Each sample batch included a kit-provided positive control reaction and a negative control reaction. The final libraries were assessed on an Agilent 4200 TapeStation D1000 ScreenTape, pooled by volume, and quantified by qPCR. Sequencing ran on an Illumina NextSeq500 with a MidOutput 150-cycle cartridge, using 156 Read1 and 15 Index1 cycles with kit custom primers. The pooled library was loaded at roughly 0.94 pM with an approximately 22% PhiX control spike-in. In the authors' own workflow: Vendor-processed data were analyzed in R, with a clonotype defined as all T cells sharing the same CDR3 nucleotide sequence. In the clone abundance analyses, frequencies were normalized to the 10,000 most abundant clones in each sample. Before analysis, public T cell clones were removed, and these numbered fewer than six per sample on average. Tumor-enriched clonotypes and baseline blood-enriched clonotypes were defined as those with an abundance difference of at least 32-fold between compartments. Clonotypes expanded or contracted between blood time points were identified with a beta-binomial differential abundance model. Tumor-blood repertoire similarity was measured with the Baroni-Urbani and Buser coefficient, and group comparisons used two-tailed Wilcoxon tests in R. Not all clones reach the TCRdb copy of this immuneACCESS table, which keeps in-frame sequences only. Checked studies attribute under half of the gap to unresolved V genes and leave the rest unexplained. The DNA gave D and trimming, while V, J and clone size come from that table. The sample contains around 76,000 clones, around 80% of them found a single time. The ten top clones hold approximately 6.4% of the sample.

The chain joins TRBV27 to TRBJ2-6; no confident D gene assignment can be made. The sequencing here drew on blood, taken from a patient whose treatment included radiotherapy and nephrectomy. The source of this sequence is a man aged 55 to 70 with renal cell carcinoma. The bases read TGTGCCAGCAGTTTAACTGGGGCCAACGTCCTGACTTTC. Its translation is CASSLTGANVLTF. Reference TRBV27 and TRBJ2-6 proteins supply the regions before and after the CDR3; the full variable domain is: EAQVTQNPRYLITVTGKKLTVTCSQNMNHEYMSWYRQDPGLGLRQIYYSMNVEVTDKGDVPEGYKVSRKEKRNFPLILESPSPNQTSLYFCASSLTGANVLTFGAGSRLTVL.